The present T cell receptor beta chain was sequenced within a study of T cell responses to AZD1222 COVID-19 vaccine. The CDR3 has 14 residues. V lost 0 bases to trimming and J lost 3 bases; unmatched junction nucleotides: 2. Germline loops: CDR1 WSHSY, CDR2 SAAADI. The table came from immunoSEQ multiplex PCR; TCRdb's copy has only in-frame clones and leaves some out. This repertoire shows around 100,000 clones, almost 90% found once; its top ten account for over 7.5%. Sequenced material: peripheral blood, taken on day 0 of AZD1222 vaccination. The chain combines TRBV10-2 with TRBJ2-7, with 7 bases aligning to TRBD2. This receptor was obtained from an adult in good health. CDR3 residues: CASSESRTSYEQYF. The DNA of the CDR3 is TGCGCCAGCAGTGAGTCGAGGACTAGCTACGAGCAGTACTTC.